One sample yielded the 17 T cell receptor beta chains listed below, sequenced in a study of CD8 T cells in ankylosing spondylitis. Antigens of these TCRs are unknown. General study results and limits: Blood of patients with ankylosing spondylitis appeared to be characterized by a TCR beta motif of roughly eight highly homologous variants.

TCRdb reanalysed the 5' RACE reads using MiXCR and keeps one entry per CDR3 protein. The table has 300,000 to 400,000 distinct CDR3 sequences, 20% to 25% seen once; the top ten hold less than 20%. Sequencing used blood, either unsorted or a sorted T cell fraction (not recorded which). Receptors were obtained from a male donor with ankylosing spondylitis.

This clonotype has only a few counts. V gene TRBV2 combines with J gene TRBJ1-5; 7 bases are shared with TRBD1. With 6 bases clipped from V and 3 bases from J, the junction kept 5 bases outside the gene matches. Germline V gene sequence: CDR1 SNHLY, CDR2 FYNNEI. The CDR3 spans 14 residues. CDR3 region: CASSPGQVNQPQHF. The CDR3 coding sequence is TGTGCCAGCAGCCCAGGACAGGTCAATCAGCCCCAGCATTTT.

V and J are TRBV5-1 and TRBJ2-3; 8 bases are a match to TRBD2. V lost 2 bases, J lost 0 bases, and 8 bases stayed unmatched. The germline V gene encodes CDR1 SGHRS and CDR2 YFSETQ. The CDR3 has 17 amino acids. Here the CDR3 DNA reads TGCGCCAGCAGCTTCGTACGAGCGGGAGTCAGCACAGATACGCAGTATTTT. This encodes CASSFVRAGVSTDTQYF.

This clonotype turned up a few times. The rearrangement uses TRBV7-9 and TRBJ2-2; D assignment may be TRBD1 or TRBD2 (5 bases each). There are 14 residues in the CDR3. Germline loops: CDR1 SEHNR, CDR2 FQNEAQ (reference sequence). The ends were cut back, 5 bases at V and 7 bases at J, with 14 bases in the middle. In nucleotides, the CDR3 is TGTGCCAGCAGCCCTACGGGGCGCTTCGGGGAGCTGTTTTTT. It is translated as CASSPTGRFGELFF.

This clonotype came up a few times. The J gene is TRBJ2-2, the V gene TRBV9; 9 positions agree with TRBD1. Germline CDR1 SGDLS, CDR2 YYNGEE. The ends lost 2 bases at V and 6 bases at J; junction bases unmatched: 5. The CDR3 runs 15 residues. CDR3 protein: CASSVGDRAAGELFF. CDR3 DNA sequence: TGTGCCAGCAGCGTCGGGGACAGGGCGGCCGGGGAGCTGTTTTTT.

The chain combines TRBV18 with TRBJ2-6; D remains unclear. CDR3 length: 15 residues. Germline V lookup: CDR1 KGHSH, CDR2 LQKENI. V was clipped by 2 bases and J by 0 bases, with 5 bases between them. The CDR3 nucleotides read TGTGCCAGCTCACCAGAAGGCTCTGGGGCCAACGTCCTGACTTTC. This codes for CASSPEGSGANVLTF.

This rearrangement joins TRBV7-9 to TRBJ2-5; the match to TRBD2 covers 10 bases. V trimming: 1 base; J trimming: 7 bases; junction bases outside the gene matches: 12. CDR3 length: 17 amino acids. The V gene's germline CDR1 is SEHNR and CDR2 FQNEAQ (reference sequence). DNA of the CDR3: TGTGCCAGCAGCTTAGGGGCTAGCGGGAGATTCTCGGGGACCCAGTACTTC. Its protein product is CASSLGASGRFSGTQYF.

This clonotype has more than one count but fewer than ten. V and J are TRBV20-1 and TRBJ2-1; tentatively, D is TRBD1 (5 bases). The CDR3 spans 14 residues. V was cut by 6 bases and J by 6 bases, with 18 bases left in between. Germline CDR1 and CDR2: DFQATT and SNEGSKA (reference sequence). As DNA, the CDR3 is TGCAGTGCCCTTATACCGAGAAGGGGCAATGAGCAGTTCTTC. This gives the protein CSALIPRRGNEQFF.

This chain uses TRBV6-2 or TRBV6-3 with TRBJ2-1, with a tentative D call TRBD2 (5 bases). The germline CDR1 and CDR2 sequences are MNHEY and SVGEGT. V was shortened by 3 bases and J by 10 bases, with 13 bases between the two germline ends. The length of the CDR3 is 13 residues. The DNA of the CDR3 is TGTGCCAGCAGTTATGTTCTCGGAGGAGAGCAGTTCTTC. Translation: CASSYVLGGEQFF.

This clonotype was counted only a few times. The chain joins TRBV25-1 to TRBJ2-4, with 14 positions matching TRBD2. V lost 3 bases and J lost 12; bases outside the gene matches: 7. Germline CDR1 is MGHDK and CDR2 is SYGVNS. CDR3 length: 15 residues. The CDR3 nucleotides read TGTGCCAGCAGTGATGGGACTAGCGGGAGAATTACTCAGTACTTC. It translates to CASSDGTSGRITQYF. Looking up the rest from reference TRBV25-1 and TRBJ2-4 gives the full variable domain: EADIYQTPRYLVIGTGKKITLECSQTMGHDKMYWYQQDPGMELHLIHYSYGVNSTEKGDLSSESTVSRIRTEHFPLTLESARPSHTSQYLCASSDGTSGRITQYFGAGTRLSVL.

The CDR3 DNA sequence: TGTGCCAGCATTTCAGGGTTCTCAGATACGCAGTATTTT. Protein: CASISGFSDTQYF. V and J are TRBV2 and TRBJ2-3; possibly TRBD1 for D (5 bases). Trimming took off 7 bases at V and 4 bases at J, with 12 bases between the two ends. Germline CDR1 reads SNHLY; CDR2 reads FYNNEI. The CDR3 totals 13 residues.

The gene calls are TRBV10-3 and TRBJ2-5; either TRBD1 or TRBD2 may supply D (6 bases each). The CDR3 extends over 13 amino acids. V shed 3 bases and J shed 5 bases, with 10 bases lying between them. Germline V lookup: CDR1 ENHRY, CDR2 SYGVKD. In DNA, the CDR3 is TGTGCCATCAGTGATAGGGGGGAGGAGACCCAGTACTTC. It encodes CAISDRGEETQYF.

There are a few counts of this clonotype. The rearrangement links TRBV12-3 or TRBV12-4 to TRBJ1-6; D remains ambiguous. V was trimmed by 5 bases and J by 5 bases, leaving 16 bases between them. This CDR3 has 16 amino acids. This chain's CDR3 is CASSHSTTGDNSPLHF. The DNA of the CDR3 is TGTGCCAGCAGTCATTCCACCACGGGAGATAATTCACCCCTCCACTTT.

The rearrangement links TRBV20-1 to TRBJ2-7; D gene ambiguous. CDR3 length: 12 amino acids. Germline V CDR1 and CDR2: DFQATT, SNEGSKA (reference sequence). CDR3 region: CRAGLPAYEQYF. In DNA, the CDR3 is TGCAGGGCTGGTCTTCCCGCTTACGAGCAGTACTTC.

The gene calls are TRBV5-6 and TRBJ2-6; weak D call: TRBD2 (5 bases). Trimming took off 0 bases at V and 3 bases at J, with 13 bases between the two ends. This CDR3 is built from 17 residues. Germline V lookup: CDR1 SGHDT, CDR2 YYEEEE. The CDR3 nucleotides are TGTGCCAGCAGCTTGGGAATGACCGGGGTTGGGGCCAACGTCCTGACTTTC. This translates into CASSLGMTGVGANVLTF.

This clonotype was observed a handful of times. The chain joins TRBV20-1 to TRBJ2-3; tentatively, D is TRBD2 (6 bases). V was pared by 7 bases and J by 3 bases, with 17 bases between. The V gene's germline CDR1 is DFQATT and CDR2 SNEGSKA (reference sequence). CDR3 length: 14 residues. The CDR3 sequence is CSVGRRAGTDTQYF. The CDR3 region has the DNA TGCAGTGTGGGCAGGAGGGCCGGGACAGATACGCAGTATTTT.

A few counts support this clonotype. This chain connects TRBV20-1 to TRBJ2-3; D remains unclear. The CDR3 is made up of 12 amino acids. Germline values: CDR1 DFQATT, CDR2 SNEGSKA (reference sequence). V was cut by 6 bases and J by 6 bases, with 13 bases left in between. The CDR3 DNA follows: TGCAGTGCCTATATAGGACGGGATACGCAGTATTTT. Protein: CSAYIGRDTQYF.

For the CDR3, the DNA is TGTGCCAGCAGCGCCGGACTAGCGGGACTCCAAGAGACCCAGTACTTC. As protein: CASSAGLAGLQETQYF. The rearrangement uses TRBV25-1 and TRBJ2-5; 12 bases align to TRBD2. CDR1 MGHDK and CDR2 SYGVNS come from the germline V gene. The CDR3 totals 16 residues. V was pared by 6 bases and J by 1 base, with 6 bases of the junction left unmatched.